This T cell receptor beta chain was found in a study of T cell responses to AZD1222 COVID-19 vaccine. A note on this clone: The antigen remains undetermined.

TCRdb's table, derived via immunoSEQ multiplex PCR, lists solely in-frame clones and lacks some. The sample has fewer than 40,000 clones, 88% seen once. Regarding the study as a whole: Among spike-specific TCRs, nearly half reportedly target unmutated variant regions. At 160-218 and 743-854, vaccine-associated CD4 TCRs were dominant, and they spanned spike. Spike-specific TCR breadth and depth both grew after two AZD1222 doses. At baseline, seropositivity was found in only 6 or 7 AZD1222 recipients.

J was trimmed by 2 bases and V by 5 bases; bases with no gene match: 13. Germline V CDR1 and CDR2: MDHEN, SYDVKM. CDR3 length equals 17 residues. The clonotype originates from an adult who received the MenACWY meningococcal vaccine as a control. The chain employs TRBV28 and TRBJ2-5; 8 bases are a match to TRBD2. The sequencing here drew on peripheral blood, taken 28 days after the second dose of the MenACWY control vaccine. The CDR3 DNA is TGTGCCAGCAGTCCGATAGGGACTAGGGGGGGTCAAGAGACCCAGTACTTC. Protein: CASSPIGTRGGQETQYF.